The rows below give T cell receptor beta chains drawn from one sample of a study of blood T cell repertoires in COVID-19. Repertoires were generated with immunoSEQ multiplex PCR, while TCRdb's copy carries only in-frame clones and drops some. The sample shows roughly 170,000 clones, about 88% of them seen only once. The material sequenced was peripheral blood. These receptors were taken from a man in his sixties with acute or convalescent COVID-19. The CDR3 runs from the conserved cysteine through the conserved F or W. A D gene is named only where the DNA matches it firmly.

D gene	J gene	V gene	CDR3 protein
.	TRBJ2-1	TRBV29-1	CSVRTAGSYNEQFF
.	TRBJ2-1	TRBV6-5	CASSPGSHYNEQFF
TRBD2	TRBJ2-5	TRBV4-1	CASSQTTSGGRQETQYF
TRBD2	TRBJ2-2	TRBV30	CALGTRGDGELFF
TRBD1	TRBJ1-1	TRBV27	CASRQGASRTEAFF
TRBD2	TRBJ2-5	TRBV5-1	CASSLAGIAGGQETQYF
.	TRBJ2-1	TRBV7-9	CASSPTRNSGNNEQFF
.	TRBJ1-6	TRBV27	CASSLLRNSPLHF
TRBD1	TRBJ1-2	TRBV25-1	CASTSGGRSYGYTF
TRBD2	TRBJ2-3	TRBV9	CASSVVSREGPTLEDTQYF
TRBD1	TRBJ1-1	TRBV24-1	CATSDLEQGKITEAFF
TRBD2	TRBJ2-1	TRBV20-1	CSAPRTRYQFF
.	TRBJ2-3	TRBV21-1	CASSGTSGTDTQYF
TRBD1	TRBJ1-1	TRBV12-3/TRBV12-4	CASSHRGSEAFF
TRBD1	TRBJ1-1	TRBV30	CAWRERTGGTEAFF
TRBD1	TRBJ1-2	TRBV5-8	CASRPTGAYGYTF
TRBD1	TRBJ1-6	TRBV29-1	CSVGTGDDSPLHF
.	TRBJ2-5	TRBV25-1	CASNRVWETQYF
.	TRBJ2-5	TRBV6-5	CASSMQTAQETQYF
TRBD1	TRBJ2-1	TRBV6-5	CASSSTGSDEQFF
.	TRBJ1-6	TRBV30	CAWSRPSPDFNSPLHF
TRBD1	TRBJ2-5	TRBV5-6	CASSPTGGVGTQYF
.	TRBJ2-2	TRBV7-8	CASSLELEGERTGELFF
.	TRBJ2-5	TRBV24-1	CATSELGLQETQYF
.	TRBJ2-3	TRBV4-2	CASSRGGASGTDTQYF
TRBD1	TRBJ1-2	TRBV29-1	CSADRGRGYGYTF
TRBD1	TRBJ1-5	TRBV30	CAWSHNSGTANQPQHF
.	TRBJ2-1	TRBV11-3	CASTLDSKYNEQFF
.	TRBJ1-1	TRBV6-5	CASRRASGAEAFF
TRBD1	TRBJ2-3	TRBV9	CASSVGTGGSDTQYF
.	TRBJ1-6	TRBV25-1	CASSGGGILHF